This T cell receptor (beta chain) was recorded in a study of blood T cell repertoires in COVID-19 (dated by TCRdb to 2019 to 2021). Describing the broader study: Samples from collaborators originated in the United States, Italy and Spain and spanned both the acute and convalescent phases of COVID-19. The prospective study material was composed of cDNA or gDNA derived from T cells, B-cell-depleted T cells, or PBMCs. The dataset comprised deeply sampled blood TCRbeta repertoires from subjects exposed to, actively infected with, or recovered from COVID-19. The repertoires were released in a freely available public database intended as a resource for research on the immune response to SARS-CoV-2. Samples came from the ongoing ImmuneRACE study (first 160 participants) plus 1,254 subjects from 6 global collaborators. The sample metadata nearly always contained a de-identified subject ID, COVID-19 status, age in years and sex. Where available, HLA class I and class II types were obtained from metadata supplied by the sample provider rather than from assay-based typing. What the research found in general, with its limitations: The amount of clinical and demographic metadata varied by source and participant and was provided uncurated.

Regarding this clone: Its antigen target is currently unknown. Base quality data are lacking; no much larger clone is found one base away.

TCRbeta CDR3 regions were amplified from genomic DNA by means of the immunoSEQ Assay, a bias-controlled multiplex PCR. Per the source publication's procedure: The number of nucleated cells in each sample was estimated by amplification of reference gene primers within the assay. To quantify the absolute abundance of each unique TCRbeta CDR3 rearrangement, sequence reads were collapsed and filtered. For each sample, productive Simpson clonality was calculated as the square root of Simpson's diversity index over productive rearrangements. TCRdb stores this immuneACCESS table with in-frame sequences only. Part of the clones is absent; in the studies checked, under half of the shortfall reflects unresolved V genes, and no reason is known for the rest. V and J calls and clone size are those listed in that table; D and trimming were worked out from the DNA. This sample has over 200,000 clones in its table, and 80% to 90% of those were observed once. The top ten clonotypes cover under 2.5% of the sample.

Participants in the prospective study were enrolled through a virtual design, were aged about 18 to 100 years, and lived in about 25 United States geographic areas. To assign participants to cohorts, the prospective study relied on clinical history that participants themselves reported in a screening survey and a study questionnaire. Recovered participants in ImmuneRACE Cohort 3 were defined as having two consecutive negative NP/OP PCR tests, clearance from a healthcare professional, or resolution of symptoms. In the prospective study, mobile phlebotomists collected whole blood, serum and a nasopharyngeal or oropharyngeal swab from each participant. Over a roughly two-month period, participants in the prospective study had the option of providing additional blood draws and questionnaires. Blood samples from the prospective study were shipped frozen or at room temperature prior to DNA extraction.

From cysteine to phenylalanine, the CDR3 is 15 amino acids long. Of all the DNA, just the CDR3 is kept, 45 bases in frame from base 1. V has 3 bases trimmed and J has 1 base trimmed; junction bases matching no gene number 4. According to the germline V gene, CDR1 reads SGHAT and CDR2 reads FQNNGV. The receptor was isolated from a woman aged 45-59 years who had recovered from COVID-19. The sequencing input was PBMCs or T cells enriched from blood (not recorded which). This chain is built from TRBV11-2 and TRBJ1-1; 8 of the junction bases match TRBD1. The encoded CDR3 is CASSLQGARNTEAFF. The bases read TGTGCCAGCAGCTTGCAGGGGGCTCGGAACACTGAAGCTTTCTTT.